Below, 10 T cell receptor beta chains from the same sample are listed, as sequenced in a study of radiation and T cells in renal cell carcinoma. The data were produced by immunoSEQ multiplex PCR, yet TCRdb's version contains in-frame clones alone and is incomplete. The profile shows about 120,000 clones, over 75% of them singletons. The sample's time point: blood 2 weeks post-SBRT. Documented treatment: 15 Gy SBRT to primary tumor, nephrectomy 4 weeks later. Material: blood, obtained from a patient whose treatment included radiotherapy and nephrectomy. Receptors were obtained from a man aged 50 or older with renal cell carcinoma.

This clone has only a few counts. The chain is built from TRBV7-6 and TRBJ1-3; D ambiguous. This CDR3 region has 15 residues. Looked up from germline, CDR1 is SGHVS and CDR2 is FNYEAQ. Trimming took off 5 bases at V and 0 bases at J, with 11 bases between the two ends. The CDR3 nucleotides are TGTGCCAGCAGCCACTGGGCCGGCTCTGGAAACACCATATATTTT. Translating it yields CASSHWAGSGNTIYF.

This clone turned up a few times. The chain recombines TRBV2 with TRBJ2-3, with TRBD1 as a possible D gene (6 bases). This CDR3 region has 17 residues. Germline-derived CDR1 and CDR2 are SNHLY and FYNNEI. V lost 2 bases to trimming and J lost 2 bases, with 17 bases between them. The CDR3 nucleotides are TGTGCCAGCAGTGAATCAGGGGCCGCGCCTGACACAGATACGCAGTATTTT. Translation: CASSESGAAPDTDTQYF.

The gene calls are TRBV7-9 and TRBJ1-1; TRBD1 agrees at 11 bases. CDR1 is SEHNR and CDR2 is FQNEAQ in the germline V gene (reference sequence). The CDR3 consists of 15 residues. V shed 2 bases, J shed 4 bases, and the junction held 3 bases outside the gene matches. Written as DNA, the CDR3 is TGTGCCAGCAGCTTACGGGGACAGGGGGGCACTGAAGCTTTCTTT. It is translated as CASSLRGQGGTEAFF.

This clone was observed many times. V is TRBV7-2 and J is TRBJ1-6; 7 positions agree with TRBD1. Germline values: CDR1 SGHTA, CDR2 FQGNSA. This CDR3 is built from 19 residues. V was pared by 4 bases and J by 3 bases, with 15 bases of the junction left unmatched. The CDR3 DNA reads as TGTGCCAGCAGCTCATATTACCTTACAGGGGACAGCTATAATTCACCCCTCCACTTT. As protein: CASSSYYLTGDSYNSPLHF.

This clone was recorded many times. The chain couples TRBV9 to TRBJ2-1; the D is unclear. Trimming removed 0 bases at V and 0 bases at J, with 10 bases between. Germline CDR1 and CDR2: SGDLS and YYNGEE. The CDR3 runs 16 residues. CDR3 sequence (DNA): TGTGCCAGCAGCGTAGGTTTTAGGAGCTCCTACAATGAGCAGTTCTTC. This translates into CASSVGFRSSYNEQFF.

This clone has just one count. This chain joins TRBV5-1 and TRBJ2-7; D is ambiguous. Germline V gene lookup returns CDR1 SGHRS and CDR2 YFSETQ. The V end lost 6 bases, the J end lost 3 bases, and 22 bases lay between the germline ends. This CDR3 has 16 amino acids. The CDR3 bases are TGCGCCAGCACCAAACCGAAAGGTTTAGATGTCTACGAGCAGTACTTC. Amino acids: CASTKPKGLDVYEQYF.

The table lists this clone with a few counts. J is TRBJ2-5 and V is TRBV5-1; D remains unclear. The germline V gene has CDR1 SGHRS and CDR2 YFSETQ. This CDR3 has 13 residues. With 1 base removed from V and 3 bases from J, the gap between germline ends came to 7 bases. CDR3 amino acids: CASSLTDEETQYF. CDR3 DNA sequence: TGCGCCAGCAGCTTGACGGACGAAGAGACCCAGTACTTC.

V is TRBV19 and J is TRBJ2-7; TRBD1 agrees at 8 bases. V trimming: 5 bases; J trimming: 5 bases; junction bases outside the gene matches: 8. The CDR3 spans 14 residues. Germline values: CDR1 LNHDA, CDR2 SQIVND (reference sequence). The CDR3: CASSADREIHEQYF. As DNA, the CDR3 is TGTGCCAGTAGTGCGGACAGGGAGATCCACGAGCAGTACTTC.

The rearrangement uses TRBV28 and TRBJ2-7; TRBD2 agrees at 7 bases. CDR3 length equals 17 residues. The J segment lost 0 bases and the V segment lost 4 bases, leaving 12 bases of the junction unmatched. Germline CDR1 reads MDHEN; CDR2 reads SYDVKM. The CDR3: CASSYTIASGTSYEQYF. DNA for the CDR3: TGTGCCAGCAGTTACACTATTGCCAGCGGGACCTCCTACGAGCAGTACTTC. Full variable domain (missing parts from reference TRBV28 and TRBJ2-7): DVKVTQSSRYLVKRTGEKVFLECVQDMDHENMFWYRQDPGLGLRLIYFSYDVKMKEKGDIPEGYSVSREKKERFSLILESASTNQTSMYLCASSYTIASGTSYEQYFGPGTRLTVT.

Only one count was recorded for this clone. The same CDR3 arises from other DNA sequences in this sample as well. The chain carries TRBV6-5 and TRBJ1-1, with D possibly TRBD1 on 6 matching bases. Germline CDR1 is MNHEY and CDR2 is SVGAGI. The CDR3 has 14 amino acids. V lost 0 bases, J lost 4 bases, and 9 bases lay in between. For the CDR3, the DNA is TGTGCCAGCAGTTACTCACAGGGAGGCACTGAAGCTTTCTTT. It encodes CASSYSQGGTEAFF.